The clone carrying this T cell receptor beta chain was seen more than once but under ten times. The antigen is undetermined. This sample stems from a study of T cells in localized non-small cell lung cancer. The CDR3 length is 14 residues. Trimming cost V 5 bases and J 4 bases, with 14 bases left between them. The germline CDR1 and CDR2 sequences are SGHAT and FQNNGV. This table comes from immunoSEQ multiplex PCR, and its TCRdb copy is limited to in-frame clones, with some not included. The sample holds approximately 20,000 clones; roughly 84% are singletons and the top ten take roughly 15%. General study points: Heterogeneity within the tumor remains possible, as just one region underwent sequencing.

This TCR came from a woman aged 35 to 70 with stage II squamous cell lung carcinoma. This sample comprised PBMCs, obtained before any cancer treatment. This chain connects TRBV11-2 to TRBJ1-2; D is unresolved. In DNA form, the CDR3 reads TGTGCCAGCAGCGAAGGAACGGGAATCTATGGCTACACCTTC. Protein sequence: CASSEGTGIYGYTF.